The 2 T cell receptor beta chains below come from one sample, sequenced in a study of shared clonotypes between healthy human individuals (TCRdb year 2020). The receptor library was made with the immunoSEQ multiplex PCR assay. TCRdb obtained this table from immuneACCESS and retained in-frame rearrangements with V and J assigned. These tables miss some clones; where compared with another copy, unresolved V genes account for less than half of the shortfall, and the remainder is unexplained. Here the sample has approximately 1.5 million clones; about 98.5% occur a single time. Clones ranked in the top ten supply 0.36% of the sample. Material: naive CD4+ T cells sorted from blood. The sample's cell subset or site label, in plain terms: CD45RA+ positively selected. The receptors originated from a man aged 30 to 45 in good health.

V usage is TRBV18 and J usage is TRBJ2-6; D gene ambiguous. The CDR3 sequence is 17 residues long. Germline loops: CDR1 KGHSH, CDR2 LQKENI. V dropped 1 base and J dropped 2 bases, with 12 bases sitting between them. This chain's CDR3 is CASSPRRLTTGANVLTF. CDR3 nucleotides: TGTGCCAGCTCACCACGCAGGTTAACAACTGGGGCCAACGTCCTGACTTTC.

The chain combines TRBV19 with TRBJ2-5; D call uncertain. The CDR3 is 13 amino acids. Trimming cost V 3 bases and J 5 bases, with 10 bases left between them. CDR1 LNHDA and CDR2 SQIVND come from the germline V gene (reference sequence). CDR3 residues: CASSILSGETQYF. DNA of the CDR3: TGTGCCAGTAGTATCTTATCCGGGGAGACCCAGTACTTC.